These 19 T cell receptor beta chains share one sample of origin, sequenced in a study of blood T cell repertoires in COVID-19. Here immunoSEQ multiplex PCR was the method, and the copy in TCRdb shows in-frame clones only, minus some. The table includes roughly 50,000 clones, 70% to 90% detected once. Specimen: peripheral blood. The receptors derive from a man between 70 and 80 years old with acute or convalescent COVID-19.

This sequence joins TRBV30 and TRBJ2-5; D is unclear. The V end was cut by 1 base, the J end by 5 bases, with 5 bases between. CDR1 is GTSNPN, CDR2 SVGIG, per germline (reference sequence). The CDR3 covers 11 residues. The CDR3 is CAWSAGETQYF. DNA for the CDR3: TGTGCCTGGAGTGCGGGTGAGACCCAGTACTTC.

This clone was seen more than once but under ten times. The CDR3 DNA reads TGTGCCACCAACGAGCCCGGACAGGGGGTGGATGCTTTCTTT. This sequence encodes CATNEPGQGVDAFF. The chain joins TRBV28 to TRBJ1-1; 10 nucleotides line up with TRBD1. Germline CDR1 is MDHEN and CDR2 is SYDVKM. V trimming: 10 bases; J trimming: 11 bases; junction bases outside the gene matches: 16. This CDR3 has 14 amino acids. The full variable domain, in which reference TRBV28 and TRBJ1-1 provide the parts outside the CDR3, is DVKVTQSSRYLVKRTGEKVFLECVQDMDHENMFWYRQDPGLGLRLIYFSYDVKMKEKGDIPEGYSVSREKKERFSLILESASTNQTSMYLCATNEPGQGVDAFFGQGTRLTVV.

The rearrangement links TRBV6-2 or TRBV6-3 to TRBJ1-1; perhaps TRBD1 as D (5 bases). CDR3 length: 13 amino acids. Germline lookup yields CDR1 MNHEY and CDR2 SVGEGT. V was shortened by 2 bases and J by 8 bases, with 12 bases between the two germline ends. CDR3 region: CASSYNRITEAFF. In DNA, the CDR3 is TGTGCCAGCAGTTACAACAGGATAACCGAAGCTTTCTTT.

The rearrangement links TRBV5-1 to TRBJ1-5; D is undetermined. Germline V gene lookup returns CDR1 SGHRS and CDR2 YFSETQ. V lost 0 bases, J lost 7 bases, and 8 bases lay in between. The CDR3 consists of 13 residues. The CDR3 spells CASSLDAEQPQHF. CDR3 bases: TGCGCCAGCAGCTTGGATGCGGAACAGCCCCAGCATTTT.

This rearrangement joins TRBV13 to TRBJ1-1; a weak D match, TRBD1 (5 bases). The CDR3 runs 11 residues. Trimming took off 5 bases at V and 7 bases at J, with 8 bases between the two ends. CDR1 is PRHDT, CDR2 FYEKMQ, per germline (reference sequence). CDR3: CASSRDYEAFF. The CDR3 DNA follows: TGTGCCAGCAGCCGGGACTATGAAGCTTTCTTT.

The V call is TRBV7-2, the J call TRBJ2-3; 11 positions agree with TRBD1. The CDR3 is 15 amino acids. V was pared by 5 bases and J by 8 bases, with 9 bases of the junction left unmatched. In germline, CDR1 is SGHTA, CDR2 FQGNSA. The CDR3 DNA is TGTGCCAGCAGCCCAGAGGGGACAGGGGGGAGTACGCAGTATTTT. It codes for CASSPEGTGGSTQYF.

This chain joins TRBV3-1 (or the pseudogene TRBV3-2) and TRBJ1-2; weak D call: TRBD1 (6 bases). The germline gives CDR1 LGHDT, CDR2 YNNKEL (reference sequence). The ends were cut back, 0 bases at V and 7 bases at J, with 12 bases in the middle. The CDR3 runs 14 residues. The CDR3 nucleotides read TGTGCCAGCAGCCAAGACCAGGGGAGGGTTGGCTACACCTTC. Translating gives CASSQDQGRVGYTF.

The rearrangement joins TRBV27 to TRBJ2-3; 7 bases fit TRBD2. The V gene end was trimmed by 7 bases and the J gene end by 2 bases; junction bases not matched to a gene: 6. This CDR3 has 14 residues. Germline-derived CDR1 and CDR2 are MNHEY and SMNVEV (reference sequence). CDR3 residues: CASNLRGNTDTQYF. In nucleotides, the CDR3 is TGTGCCAGCAATCTGCGGGGGAACACAGATACGCAGTATTTT.

The chain has TRBV7-3 and TRBJ1-1, with D possibly matching TRBD1 (6 bases). The CDR3 is made up of 14 amino acids. Trimming cost V 8 bases and J 5 bases, with 18 bases left between them. Germline V gene sequence: CDR1 SGHTA, CDR2 FQGTGA. CDR3 in amino acids: CASRGGALRTEAFF. CDR3 in DNA: TGTGCCAGCCGCGGGGGGGCGCTTCGGACTGAAGCTTTCTTT.

The rearrangement joins TRBV3-1 (or the pseudogene TRBV3-2) to TRBJ1-3; D remains ambiguous. The CDR3 has 14 amino acids. Trimming pared 3 bases from V and 3 bases from J, leaving 9 bases between. CDR1 is LGHDT, CDR2 YNNKEL, per germline (reference sequence). CDR3 sequence: CASSHWSNGNTIYF. The CDR3 DNA sequence: TGTGCCAGCAGCCATTGGAGTAATGGAAACACCATATATTTT.

The chain recombines TRBV27 with TRBJ1-1; 8 nucleotides align to TRBD1. After removal of 6 bases from V and 6 bases from J, the junction contained 9 bases not matched to a gene. Germline V gene lookup returns CDR1 MNHEY and CDR2 SMNVEV (reference sequence). This CDR3 is 14 amino acids long. DNA for the CDR3: TGTGCCAGCAGCCCCTGGGACAGGCTGCCTGAAGCTTTCTTT. Its translation: CASSPWDRLPEAFF.

The V and J genes are TRBV5-8 and TRBJ2-5, with 9 positions matching TRBD1. Germline trimming cut 4 bases from V and 4 bases from J; bases unmatched to any gene: 5. The CDR3 has 14 amino acids. Germline CDR1 SGHTS, CDR2 YDEGEE. DNA of the CDR3: TGTGCCAGCAGCCCAGGGACAGGGAGAGAGACCCAGTACTTC. Its translation: CASSPGTGRETQYF.

The sample holds a few counts of this clone. The CDR3 protein is CAIRGHRDNTEAFF. The CDR3 coding sequence is TGTGCCATCAGGGGACACAGGGATAACACTGAAGCTTTCTTT. The gene calls are TRBV10-3 and TRBJ1-1, with D possibly being TRBD1 (6 bases). The CDR3 length is 14 residues. Per the germline V gene, CDR1 is ENHRY and CDR2 is SYGVKD. The V end was cut by 6 bases, the J end by 2 bases, with 13 bases between.

The V gene is TRBV4-1, the J gene TRBJ2-1; no clear D. Trimming took off 4 bases at V and 4 bases at J, with 5 bases between the two ends. This CDR3 spans 12 amino acids. Germline CDR1 reads MGHRA; CDR2 reads YSYEKL. In nucleotides, the CDR3 is TGCGCCAGCAGCCGCCTATACAATGAGCAGTTCTTC. Its protein is CASSRLYNEQFF.

The chain uses TRBV7-6 and TRBJ2-1, with 8 positions matching TRBD2. After removal of 6 bases from V and 8 bases from J, the junction contained 9 bases not matched to a gene. CDR3 length equals 14 residues. Germline CDR1 SGHVS, CDR2 FNYEAQ. CDR3 coding DNA: TGTGCCAGCAGGCAGCGGGGGAGTGGTGATGAGCAGTTCTTC. It codes for CASRQRGSGDEQFF.

The rearrangement joins TRBV4-3 to TRBJ1-6; D ambiguous. CDR3 length: 13 amino acids. V lost 1 base and J lost 7, with 5 bases in between. Germline V gene lookup returns CDR1 LGHNA and CDR2 YSLEER. CDR3 in amino acids: CASSQVRNSPLHF. The CDR3 bases are TGCGCCAGCAGCCAAGTTCGGAATTCACCCCTCCACTTT.

CDR3 amino acids: CATRPNPGQGYEQYF. The CDR3 nucleotides read TGTGCCACCAGGCCCAATCCGGGACAGGGGTACGAGCAGTACTTC. The V gene is TRBV24-1, the J gene TRBJ2-7; 10 nucleotides align to TRBD1. V dropped 7 bases and J dropped 4; count of bases not matched to a gene: 9. The CDR3 runs to 15 residues. CDR1 is KGHDR, CDR2 SFDVKD, per germline.

This rearrangement joins TRBV11-3 to TRBJ2-7; 8 bases map to TRBD1. The junction had 4 bases not matched to a gene; V was cut back by 3 bases and J by 6 bases. This CDR3 has 13 amino acids. CDR1 is SGHNT and CDR2 is YENEEA in the germline V gene. The CDR3 nucleotides read TGTGCCAGCAGCTTTTACACAGGGGGCGAGCAGTACTTC. It specifies CASSFYTGGEQYF.

The chain carries TRBV7-2 and TRBJ1-5; no definite D call. The CDR3 is 13 amino acids. Germline CDR1 SGHTA, CDR2 FQGNSA. V lost 3 bases to trimming and J lost 9 bases, with 12 bases between them. This chain's CDR3 is CASSFSVAWPQHF. The DNA for the CDR3 is TGTGCCAGCAGCTTCTCGGTAGCTTGGCCCCAGCATTTT. The whole variable domain, remainder taken from reference TRBV7-2 and TRBJ1-5, is GAGVSQSPSNKVTEKGKDVELRCDPISGHTALYWYRQSLGQGLEFLIYFQGNSAPDKSGLPSDRFSAERTGGSVSTLTIQRTQQEDSAVYLCASSFSVAWPQHFGDGTRLSIL.